Presented here are 24 T cell receptor beta chains from one specimen sequenced in a study of Graves' ophthalmopathy and Graves' hyperthyroidism. Using RNA transcripts, the TCR beta CDR3 regions were amplified. First-round RT-PCR used HTBI primers; second-round multiplex PCR followed. TCRdb itself ran the multiplex PCR reads through MiXCR, one entry per CDR3 protein. Here the sample spans some 370,000 distinct CDR3 sequences, approximately 18% being singletons. Sequencing was done on a sample of peripheral blood. The receptors shown here come from an adult woman with stable Graves' hyperthyroidism.

V gene TRBV12-3 or TRBV12-4 combines with J gene TRBJ2-5; 10 positions match TRBD2. The CDR3 totals 18 residues. The trim removed 4 bases at V and 4 bases at J, leaving 15 bases unmatched. CDR3 nucleotides: TGTGCCAGCAGTTCCGGGACTAGCGATCAAAAGGATCTAGAGACCCAGTACTTC. Amino acid sequence: CASSSGTSDQKDLETQYF.

In its sample, this clonotype was seen many times. The rearrangement uses TRBV7-9 and TRBJ1-1; no clear D gene. CDR3 size: 12 residues. V was clipped by 3 bases and J by 3 bases, with 5 bases between them. Germline CDR1 SEHNR, CDR2 FQNEAQ (reference sequence). The CDR3 DNA reads as TGTGCCAGCAGCTTGACGGACACTGAAGCTTTCTTT. Translation gives CASSLTDTEAFF.

This clonotype was found once. This chain uses TRBV2 with TRBJ1-1; TRBD1 might be the D (6 bases). Between the trimmed V and J ends, which lost 3 bases and 5 bases, there was a span of 16 bases. This CDR3 contains 15 residues. From germline, CDR1 is SNHLY and CDR2 FYNNEI. The CDR3 here is CASSDLQGGRTEAFF. The CDR3 DNA sequence: TGTGCCAGCAGTGATTTACAGGGAGGGAGGACTGAAGCTTTCTTT.

This clonotype came up many times. The V and J genes are TRBV29-1 and TRBJ2-7, with D maybe TRBD1 (6 bases). Trimming stripped 0 bases from V and 3 bases from J, with 15 bases between. The germline gives CDR1 SQVTM, CDR2 ANQGSEA. The CDR3 is 15 amino acids. The CDR3 nucleotides read TGCAGCGTTGAAGATCCAGGGGCCGGCAACTACGAGCAGTACTTC. It encodes CSVEDPGAGNYEQYF.

This clonotype was counted many times. The rearrangement uses TRBV29-1 and TRBJ1-1; 7 positions agree with TRBD1. This CDR3 has 16 amino acids. Germline CDR1 and CDR2: SQVTM and ANQGSEA. V trimming: 5 bases; J trimming: 1 base; junction bases outside the gene matches: 13. In DNA, the CDR3 is TGCAGCGTTCAGGAGGGGGCTATCGGGTGGAACACTGAAGCTTTCTTT. As protein: CSVQEGAIGWNTEAFF.

The chain employs TRBV11-2 and TRBJ2-7, with D possibly being TRBD2 (6 bases). The CDR3 totals 17 residues. Germline V CDR1 and CDR2: SGHAT, FQNNGV. The CDR3 coding sequence is TGTGCCAGCAGCCGACCTCAAGGGAGGCCGAGCTCCTACGAGCAGTGCGTC. It codes for CASSRPQGRPSSYEQCV.

The chain combines TRBV30 with TRBJ2-7, with 10 bases lining up with TRBD1. Germline-derived CDR1 and CDR2 are GTSNPN and SVGIG (reference sequence). The trim removed 4 bases at V and 1 base at J, leaving 7 bases unmatched. CDR3 length equals 15 residues. CDR3 sequence reads: CAWTPGTGVSYEQYF. The DNA for the CDR3 is TGTGCCTGGACCCCCGGGACAGGGGTTTCCTACGAGCAGTACTTC.

Ten or more counts support this clonotype. A much more abundant neighbour one base away suggests this may be a read error. The rearrangement links TRBV28 to TRBJ2-2, with D maybe TRBD2 (5 bases). Germline V lookup: CDR1 MDHEN, CDR2 SYDVKM. The CDR3 loop spans 15 amino acids. The CDR3 DNA follows: TGTGCCAGCAGTTTGTCCGATTTGGGCACCGGGGAGCTGTGTTTT. Amino acid sequence: CASSLSDLGTGELCF.

This clonotype showed up many times. The chain joins TRBV24-1 to TRBJ2-5; TRBD2 agrees at 9 bases. CDR1 and CDR2 from the germline V gene are KGHDR and SFDVKD. With 1 base clipped from V and 5 bases from J, the junction kept 7 bases outside the gene matches. The CDR3 has 16 amino acids. The CDR3 here is CATSDFSGSGVETQYF. The CDR3 DNA reads TGTGCCACCAGTGATTTTAGCGGGAGCGGGGTGGAGACCCAGTACTTC.

This clonotype showed up many times. This sequence joins TRBV20-1 and TRBJ1-2, with a possible D match to TRBD1 (6 bases). The CDR3 extends over 14 amino acids. CDR1 is DFQATT, CDR2 SNEGSKA, per germline (reference sequence). Trimming left V 1 base short and J 4 bases short, with 13 bases between. The CDR3 DNA follows: TGCAGTGCTAGAGTCGGATCAGGGGTCTATGGCTACACCTTC. This codes for CSARVGSGVYGYTF.

The rearrangement joins TRBV30 to TRBJ2-7, with D maybe TRBD2 (6 bases). The germline V gene has CDR1 GTSNPN and CDR2 SVGIG (reference sequence). V lost 0 bases, J lost 6 bases, and 6 bases lay in between. The CDR3 covers 11 residues. CDR3 amino acids: CAWSVAGEQYF. CDR3 coding DNA: TGTGCCTGGAGTGTAGCGGGCGAGCAGTACTTC.

This clonotype was counted many times. This chain joins TRBV12-3 or TRBV12-4 and TRBJ1-6; 7 bases fit TRBD1. J was trimmed by 8 bases and V by 6 bases; bases with no gene match: 7. The CDR3 runs to 14 residues. CDR3 in DNA: TGTGCCAGCAGCCAAAGACAGGGATATTCACCCCTCCACTTT. Its protein product is CASSQRQGYSPLHF.

This clonotype was picked up many times. The chain is built from TRBV27 and TRBJ1-2; 8 positions match TRBD1. Per the germline V gene, CDR1 is MNHEY and CDR2 is SMNVEV (reference sequence). V gave up 1 base and J gave up 6 bases; unmatched junction bases: 4. There are 14 residues in the CDR3. This CDR3 is CASSLWAGGDGYTF. CDR3 sequence (DNA): TGTGCCAGCAGTTTATGGGCAGGGGGCGATGGCTACACCTTC.

This clonotype showed up just a few times. A much larger clone lies one base from this, so it may be a read error. V usage is TRBV6-2 or TRBV6-3 and J usage is TRBJ1-5, with D tentatively TRBD1 (6 bases). CDR1 and CDR2 (germline): MNHEY, SVGEGT. The CDR3 runs to 14 residues. The chain's CDR3 is CASSSGTINQPLHF. In DNA, the CDR3 is TGTGCCAGCAGTTCCGGGACAATAAATCAGCCCCTGCATTTT.

This clonotype was picked up many times. The chain has TRBV20-1 and TRBJ2-7; D is possibly TRBD1 or TRBD2 (5 bases each). Trimming pared 1 base from V and 2 bases from J, leaving 15 bases between. Germline V gives CDR1 DFQATT, CDR2 SNEGSKA (reference sequence). The CDR3 loop spans 15 amino acids. The chain's CDR3 is CSARGGASTTYEQYF. CDR3 sequence (DNA): TGCAGTGCTAGAGGGGGCGCTAGCACAACCTACGAGCAGTACTTC.

This clonotype was detected only a few times. The rearrangement links TRBV7-9 to TRBJ1-4, with D unclear. This CDR3 region has 11 residues. V gave up 3 bases and J gave up 13 bases, with 9 bases separating them. Germline assignment: CDR1 SEHNR and CDR2 FQNEAQ (reference sequence). CDR3 bases: TGTGCCAGCAGCTTGGGCGTAGGACTGTTTTTT. Translating it yields CASSLGVGLFF. The entire variable domain, with the rest obtained from reference TRBV7-9 and TRBJ1-4, is as follows: DTGVSQNPRHKITKRGQNVTFRCDPISEHNRLYWYRQTLGQGPEFLTYFQNEAQLEKSRLLSDRFSAERPKGSFSTLEIQRTEQGDSAMYLCASSLGVGLFFGSGTQLSVL.

Ten or more counts support this clonotype. The V call is TRBV6-5, the J call TRBJ2-1; 10 nucleotides line up with TRBD2. CDR1 MNHEY and CDR2 SVGAGI come from the germline V gene. V lost 0 bases, J lost 0 bases, and 5 bases stayed unmatched. This CDR3 region has 18 residues. CDR3 sequence reads: CASSYSSGRTLSYNEQFF. The CDR3 nucleotides are TGTGCCAGCAGTTACTCTAGCGGGAGGACTCTCTCCTACAATGAGCAGTTCTTC.

The genes are TRBV6-2 or TRBV6-3 and TRBJ2-2; D might be TRBD2 (6 bases). Germline V gene data show CDR1 as MNHEY and CDR2 as SVGEGT. This CDR3 comprises 17 residues. The V gene lost 0 bases and the J gene lost 3 bases, with 14 bases spanning the gap. The CDR3 nucleotides are TGTGCCAGCAGTTACTCGAGCTCCGGGAGCTACACCGGGGAGCTGTTTTTT. This translates into CASSYSSSGSYTGELFF.

This clonotype was seen repeatedly, ten times or more. This chain joins TRBV6-1 and TRBJ2-3, with TRBD2 as a possible D gene (5 bases). Germline CDR1 and CDR2: MNHNS and SASEGT. The CDR3 totals 16 residues. V lost 5 bases and J 3 bases, leaving 18 bases between the germline ends. The CDR3 loop is CASSTASSQSTDTQYF. Written as DNA, the CDR3 is TGTGCCAGCAGTACCGCTAGCTCCCAGAGTACAGATACGCAGTATTTT.

Ten or more counts support this clonotype. CDR3 nucleotides: TGCGCCAGCAGCCAAGATTGGGCTCCCGTAGGGATTCAGTACTTC. Translating gives CASSQDWAPVGIQYF. The gene calls are TRBV4-1 and TRBJ2-4; D remains ambiguous. This CDR3 has 15 residues. Per germline, CDR1 MGHRA and CDR2 YSYEKL. V dropped 0 bases and J dropped 10 bases, with 16 bases sitting between them.

This chain joins TRBV6-1 and TRBJ1-1; perhaps TRBD1 as D (6 bases). V shed 5 bases and J shed 0 bases, with 13 bases lying between them. Germline CDR1 and CDR2: MNHNS and SASEGT. This CDR3 region has 15 residues. CDR3: CASSPWGGLNTEAFF. The CDR3, as DNA: TGTGCCAGCAGTCCCTGGGGGGGCTTGAACACTGAAGCTTTCTTT.

This clonotype occurred many times. This rearrangement joins TRBV7-2 to TRBJ2-7, with 7 bases identical to TRBD1. This CDR3 contains 14 residues. Per the germline V gene, CDR1 is SGHTA and CDR2 is FQGNSA. V trimming: 1 base; J trimming: 6 bases; junction bases outside the gene matches: 6. The CDR3 nucleotides are TGTGCCAGCAGCTTAGGGGGACAGTTCGGCGAGCAGTACTTC. This codes for CASSLGGQFGEQYF.

Many counts were recorded for this clonotype. The chain couples TRBV5-6 to TRBJ1-5; D gene ambiguous. Trimming stripped 0 bases from V and 2 bases from J, with 18 bases between. Per the germline V gene, CDR1 is SGHDT and CDR2 is YYEEEE. The CDR3 has 18 amino acids. This chain's CDR3 is CASSLGALGSSGNQPQHF. The CDR3 DNA follows: TGTGCCAGCAGCTTGGGGGCCTTGGGGTCCAGTGGCAATCAGCCCCAGCATTTT.

Many counts were recorded for this clonotype. The V gene is TRBV7-2, the J gene TRBJ1-5; 9 nucleotides line up with TRBD1. Germline CDR1 is SGHTA and CDR2 is FQGNSA. Germline trimming cut 3 bases from V and 6 bases from J; bases unmatched to any gene: 6. The CDR3 covers 15 residues. The CDR3 loop reads CASSLTGGAGQPQHF. In DNA, the CDR3 is TGTGCCAGCAGCTTGACAGGGGGAGCAGGTCAGCCCCAGCATTTT. Together with reference TRBV7-2 and TRBJ1-5, the CDR3 gives the full variable domain: GAGVSQSPSNKVTEKGKDVELRCDPISGHTALYWYRQSLGQGLEFLIYFQGNSAPDKSGLPSDRFSAERTGGSVSTLTIQRTQQEDSAVYLCASSLTGGAGQPQHFGDGTRLSIL.